Below are 6 T cell receptor beta chains sequenced from a single sample in a study of blood T cell repertoires in COVID-19. Generated by immunoSEQ multiplex PCR, the TCRdb table keeps only in-frame clones and is missing some. The sample has around 110,000 clones, about four fifths seen once. Sequenced: peripheral blood. The origin of the receptors is a human donor in a cohort sampled during active COVID-19.

This clone was detected a few times. V is TRBV2 and J is TRBJ1-5; D is possibly TRBD1 (6 bases). V gave up 4 bases and J gave up 4 bases, with 11 bases separating them. CDR3 length: 14 amino acids. Germline V gene data show CDR1 as SNHLY and CDR2 as FYNNEI. The CDR3 coding sequence is TGTGCCAGCAGTGGGCCCGACAGGAATCAGCCCCAGCATTTT. Translation gives CASSGPDRNQPQHF.

The chain links TRBV4-2 to TRBJ2-7; no definite D call. V was shortened by 0 bases and J by 6 bases, with 12 bases between the two germline ends. CDR3 length: 14 residues. From germline, CDR1 is LGHNA and CDR2 YNFKEQ. CDR3 bases: TGTGCCAGCAGCCAAGATCTTATTTCCAGCGAGCAGTACTTC. Amino acid sequence: CASSQDLISSEQYF.

V and J are TRBV9 and TRBJ2-5; D might be TRBD2 (7 bases). Germline loops: CDR1 SGDLS, CDR2 YYNGEE. This CDR3 spans 14 amino acids. V lost 1 base and J 5 bases, leaving 12 bases between the germline ends. The CDR3 loop reads CASSVQGGGETQYF. CDR3 sequence (DNA): TGTGCCAGCAGCGTACAGGGAGGGGGGGAGACCCAGTACTTC.

The V and J genes are TRBV7-2 and TRBJ2-2; tentatively, D is TRBD2 (6 bases). Germline V lookup: CDR1 SGHTA, CDR2 FQGNSA. V shed 2 bases and J shed 2 bases, with 12 bases lying between them. This CDR3 contains 16 residues. This chain's CDR3 is CASSLNRLGNTGELFF. In DNA, the CDR3 is TGTGCCAGCAGCTTAAACCGACTAGGAAACACCGGGGAGCTGTTTTTT.

J is TRBJ1-1 and V is TRBV18; 8 nucleotides agree with TRBD1. The V segment lost 3 bases and the J segment 11 bases; nucleotides outside the gene matches: 5. The CDR3 spans 12 residues. The V gene's germline CDR1 is KGHSH and CDR2 LQKENI. CDR3 residues: CASSPSGQAAFF. CDR3 in DNA: TGTGCCAGCTCACCCTCGGGACAGGCGGCTTTCTTT.

J is TRBJ2-3 and V is TRBV27; 7 bases are shared with TRBD1. The CDR3 loop spans 18 amino acids. V was pared by 6 bases and J by 1 base, with 16 bases of the junction left unmatched. Germline V CDR1 and CDR2: MNHEY, SMNVEV (reference sequence). CDR3 DNA: TGTGCCAGCAGGGCCCCGGGACAGCTACCACCTCGCACAGATACGCAGTATTTT. Translated: CASRAPGQLPPRTDTQYF.